This T cell receptor (beta chain) is from a study of identical twins. Study-wide points: Low generation probability was overrepresented in out-of-frame alpha sequences shared by twins.

The germline gives CDR1 SNHLY, CDR2 FYNNEI. V was trimmed by 5 bases and J by 10 bases, leaving 12 bases between them. The CDR3 sequence is 12 residues long. TCRdb re-derived calls from the 5' RACE reads in MiXCR, one entry per CDR3 protein. The sample has around 1.7 million distinct CDR3 sequences, under 35% seen once. This clonotype was picked up a small number of times. Antigen specificity is unknown. This sequence was found in a newborn girl in good health. Sequencing was performed on cord blood. The rearrangement uses TRBV2 and TRBJ2-1, with a possible D match to TRBD1 (6 bases). Written as DNA, the CDR3 is TGTGCCAGCAGTAAGGACAGTTACGAGCAGTTCTTC. As protein: CASSKDSYEQFF.